This TCR beta chain was retrieved from a study of shared clonotypes between healthy human individuals. This clone was found once. The CDR3 is 17 amino acids. After removal of 5 bases from V and 2 bases from J, the junction contained 9 bases not matched to a gene. The germline V gene encodes CDR1 SGHTA and CDR2 FQGTGA. In replicate PCRs of sorted subsets, 150 to 200 ng DNA, approximately 30,000 T cell genomes, was used. The repertoire was sequenced with immunoSEQ multiplex PCR; TCRdb's copy has only in-frame clones and lacks some. The repertoire holds 2 million to 2.5 million clones, with around 95% as singletons.

Material for sequencing was naive CD4+ T cells sorted from blood. Stated subset: CD45RA+ positively selected. The sequence was collected from a man aged 18 to 29 in good health. The chain joins TRBV7-3 to TRBJ2-7; TRBD2 matches at 13 bases. The CDR3 nucleotides are TGTGCCAGCAGCCAAACTAGCGGGGGGGCCTTAGCCTACGAGCAGTACTTC. Protein: CASSQTSGGALAYEQYF.